One T cell receptor beta chain is described in this entry. Use of 60 Vbeta and 13 Jbeta primers characterized the PCR. Repertoires were generated with immunoSEQ multiplex PCR, while TCRdb's copy carries only in-frame clones and drops some. The sample carries some 110,000 clones, 70% to 85% recorded once. The record originates from a study of cytomegalovirus exposure and HLA in healthy donors. The ends lost 4 bases at V and 2 bases at J; junction bases unmatched: 4. CDR1 SGHNT and CDR2 YYREEE come from the germline V gene (reference sequence). The CDR3 length is 15 residues. The specimen sequenced was PBMCs. The receptor was isolated from a boy aged 5-17 years in good health and CMV-seronegative. V and J are TRBV5-4 and TRBJ2-3; 10 positions agree with TRBD1. The CDR3 spells CASSAGQGTTDTQYF. DNA for the CDR3: TGTGCCAGCAGCGCGGGACAGGGGACCACAGATACGCAGTATTTT.